These T cell receptor beta chains were read from a single sample in a study of T-cell memory formation after mild COVID-19. TCRdb processed the 5' RACE reads anew with MiXCR; each CDR3 protein has one entry. The sample has roughly 400,000 distinct CDR3 sequences, around 24% seen once. The sequenced material came from PBMCs or a T cell subset sorted from them (not recorded which). All receptors derive from an adult woman who had mild COVID-19 (a few samples of this study predate the infection). Cell type and time point are not known. Both conserved end residues are part of each CDR3. Fields, in order: D gene, J gene, clone size, V gene, CDR3 DNA, CDR3 protein. D genes are given only for firm matches. The size field is filled for only some rows; it gives once, few, many or a size class.

>TRBD2|TRBJ2-2|-|TRBV7-2
TGTGCCAGCAGCATATCCCCCCCCGGGAGGCGGTTCGGCACCGGGGAGCTGTTTTTT
CASSISPPGRRFGTGELFF
>TRBD1|TRBJ1-1|few|TRBV12-3/TRBV12-4
TGTGCCAGCAGCTTAGGACAGGGAGGAGTGAACACTGAAGCTTTCTTT
CASSLGQGGVNTEAFF
>TRBD2|TRBJ2-1|-|TRBV5-1
TGCGCCAGCAGCTGGACTAGCGGGGGTTTAGGTGAGCAGCTCTTC
CASSWTSGGLGEQLF
>TRBD1|TRBJ1-5|-|TRBV6-2/TRBV6-3
TGTGCCAGCAGGATGGGACAGGGGATAAATCAGCCCCAGCATTTT
CASRMGQGINQPQHF
>TRBD2|TRBJ2-1|-|TRBV5-1
TGCGCCAGCAGCTTGACTAGCGGGGAATACAATGAGCAGTTCTTC
CASSLTSGEYNEQFF
>-|TRBJ2-1|few|TRBV6-6
TGTGCCAGCAGCCTACTGGGGGCGCGGGGGTCAGCCTACAATGAGCAGTTCTTC
CASSLLGARGSAYNEQFF
>-|TRBJ2-3|-|TRBV7-2
-
CASSLGVLAGVAPADTQYF
>TRBD2|TRBJ2-3|-|TRBV5-1
TGCGCCAGCAGTGGTACTAGCGGGGGGACAGATACGCAGTATTTT
CASSGTSGGTDTQYF
>-|TRBJ1-1|-|TRBV3-1
TGTGCCAGCAGCCAGGGCCCTCTAATCACTGAAGCTTTCTTT
CASSQGPLITEAFF
>-|TRBJ1-6|-|TRBV10-3
TGTGCCATCAGTGACTTCAAGGGTTCACCCCTCCACTTT
CAISDFKGSPLHF
>-|TRBJ2-1|-|TRBV4-1
TGCGCCAGTAAACGGGACTTTAACAATGAGCAGTTCTTC
CASKRDFNNEQFF
>TRBD2|TRBJ2-7|-|TRBV5-1
TGCGCCAGCAGCTCAACGGTTGGACTAGCGGGCGAGCAGTACTTC
CASSSTVGLAGEQYF
>-|TRBJ1-1|few|TRBV5-1
TGCGCCAGCAGCTTGATGGCGGCAGGAACTTTGGACTTT
CASSLMAAGTLDF
>-|TRBJ2-5|-|TRBV10-3
TGTGCCACCACCGGGCCTCTGGAAGAGACCCAGTACTTC
CATTGPLEETQYF
>-|TRBJ1-5|few|TRBV7-9
TGTGCCAGCAGCTTAGGGACAACCTCATATCAGCCCCAGCATTTT
CASSLGTTSYQPQHF
>-|TRBJ2-1|many|TRBV15
TGTGCCACCAGCGAAACCCCGGACAGAAACAATGAGCAGTTCTTC
CATSETPDRNNEQFF
>-|TRBJ2-5|-|TRBV6-5
TGTGCCAGCAGTTACGGTATCAGGGGGGCAGAGACCCAGTACTTC
CASSYGIRGAETQYF
>-|TRBJ2-7|many|TRBV15
TGTGCCACCAGCAGAGATGTTTCGCTCAGGGAACGTTTGAACGAGCAGTACTTC
CATSRDVSLRERLNEQYF
>-|TRBJ2-1|-|TRBV24-1
TGTGCCACCAGTGGTACAGAGCTCTACAATGAGCAGTTCTTC
CATSGTELYNEQFF
>-|TRBJ1-6|few|TRBV28
TGTGCCAGCAGCCTGCCCCTCTGGGACATTATAGGTCGGTCACCCCTCCACTTT
CASSLPLWDIIGRSPLHF
>TRBD2|TRBJ2-3|-|TRBV2
TGTGCCAGCAGTGGACTGACTAGCGGGAGGGCCCTTGCACTTGATACGCAGTATTTT
CASSGLTSGRALALDTQYF
>-|TRBJ2-7|few|TRBV7-9
TGTGCCAGCAGGGGGGACGCCGGAGCCTCCTACGAGCAGTACTTC
CASRGDAGASYEQYF
>TRBD2|TRBJ2-3|few|TRBV20-1
TGCAGTGCTGGGACTAGCGGGAGATGGACAGATACGCAGTATTTT
CSAGTSGRWTDTQYF
>-|TRBJ2-7|-|TRBV7-3
TGTGCCAGCATAGGGCCTCACTGGACCTGCGAGCAGTACTTC
CASIGPHWTCEQYF
>-|TRBJ1-1|-|TRBV12-3/TRBV12-4
TGTGCCAGCAGTTTGATGGAGACTGAAGCTTTCTTT
CASSLMETEAFF
>TRBD1|TRBJ1-2|-|TRBV5-1
TGCGCCAGCAGCAACTTACAGGGGGCGTTGGCTACTAACTATGGCTACACCTTC
CASSNLQGALATNYGYTF
>TRBD2|TRBJ2-3|-|TRBV6-5
TGTGCCAGCAGAGGACTAGCGGGGGCATCGGGTACGCAGTATTTT
CASRGLAGASGTQYF
>TRBD2|TRBJ2-5|-|TRBV12-3/TRBV12-4
TGTGCCAGCAGTTTTCCTAGCGGGAGTGGTGAGACCCAGTACTTC
CASSFPSGSGETQYF
>-|TRBJ2-5|few|TRBV12-3/TRBV12-4
TGTGCCAGCAGTTTGGGCAGGCAAGCTCAAGAGGAAGAGACCCAGTACTTC
CASSLGRQAQEEETQYF
>TRBD1|TRBJ1-5|-|TRBV5-1
TGCGCCAGCAGTGAGACAGGGGCCAATCAGCCCCAGCATTTT
CASSETGANQPQHF
>-|TRBJ2-3|-|TRBV7-9
TGTGCCAGCAGCTTAGTAGAGACCACAGATACGCAGTATTTT
CASSLVETTDTQYF
>TRBD1|TRBJ1-2|-|TRBV5-1
TGCGCCAGCAGCTTGATGGGACAGACCAACTATGGCTACACCTTC
CASSLMGQTNYGYTF
>TRBD1|TRBJ1-1|-|TRBV4-2
TGTGCCAGCAGCCAATCAGCGACAGGGAGAACTTTCTTT
CASSQSATGRTFF
>-|TRBJ2-1|-|TRBV7-9
TGTGCCAGCAGCATAGAAAGGGAACCCTACAATGAGCAGTTCTTC
CASSIEREPYNEQFF
>TRBD2|TRBJ2-3|few|TRBV4-1
TGCGCCAGCAGCCAAGGGGGGGCCTCGGGACTAGCGGGAAACACGCAGTATTTT
CASSQGGASGLAGNTQYF
>-|TRBJ1-1|-|TRBV2
TGTGCCAGGGAGGGGGGCACTGAAGCTTTCTTT
CAREGGTEAFF
>-|TRBJ2-7|few|TRBV5-6
TGTGCCAGCAGCTTGGACAGGGACTACGAGCAGTACTTC
CASSLDRDYEQYF
>TRBD1|TRBJ2-1|few|TRBV27
TGTGCCAGCAGTTTAGACAGGGTGACCTACAATGAGCAGTTCTTC
CASSLDRVTYNEQFF
>TRBD1|TRBJ2-7|few|TRBV5-1
TGCGCCAGCAGCCCCCCGGGACAGGGTGGGCCCTACGAGCAGTACTTC
CASSPPGQGGPYEQYF
>TRBD2|TRBJ2-1|-|TRBV18
TGTGCCAGCTCACCACCATATATAGCGGGGCTGGACGACAATGAGCAGTTCTTC
CASSPPYIAGLDDNEQFF
>TRBD2|TRBJ2-5|few|TRBV2
TGTGCCAGCAGCCCCAGGACTAGCGGGACGGGGGAGACCCAGTACTTC
CASSPRTSGTGETQYF
>-|TRBJ2-3|few|TRBV24-1
TGTGCCACCAGTGACACCTCGACAGGTTACACAGATACGCAGTATTTT
CATSDTSTGYTDTQYF
>-|TRBJ2-3|few|TRBV20-1
TGCAGTGCTAGTCAGGGAGCAGATACGCAGTATTTT
CSASQGADTQYF